Listed below are T cell receptor beta chains from one sample, sequenced in a study of cytomegalovirus exposure and HLA in healthy donors. Measured with immunoSEQ multiplex PCR; TCRdb has only the in-frame clones, and not every one. The repertoire holds about 110,000 clones, with roughly 90% as singletons. Sequences were obtained from PBMCs. Receptor source: a woman aged 25 to 45 in good health and CMV-seropositive. Each CDR3 is given with its conserved first and last residue. Fields, in order: CDR3 protein, CDR3 DNA, D gene, clone size, J gene, V gene. D genes are given only for firm matches. Rows may omit the clone size; those that give it use once, few, many or a size class.

CAWSTWGGSADTQYF	TGTGCCTGGAGTACGTGGGGGGGGTCCGCAGATACGCAGTATTTT	TRBD2	.	TRBJ2-3	TRBV30
CASSRVVGSEPSEQFF	TGCGCCAGCAGCCGAGTGGTGGGGAGCGAGCCCAGTGAGCAGTTCTTC	.	.	TRBJ2-1	TRBV4-3
CASSSSGGPLDTQYF	TGTGCCAGCAGTAGCAGCGGGGGGCCTCTAGATACGCAGTATTTT	TRBD2	.	TRBJ2-3	TRBV27
CASSFPRRRGNQPQHF	TGTGCCAGCAGTTTCCCCCGCAGGAGGGGCAATCAGCCCCAGCATTTT	.	.	TRBJ1-5	TRBV28
CASSQDVTSPRGTQYF	TGTGCCAGCAGCCAAGACGTCACTAGCCCTCGGGGTACGCAGTATTTT	.	.	TRBJ2-3	TRBV4-2
CASSYSGGRNEKLFF	TGTGCCAGCAGTTACTCTGGGGGCCGAAATGAAAAACTGTTTTTT	.	.	TRBJ1-4	TRBV6-5
CASTRVTRMNTEAFF	TGTGCCAGCACTCGAGTGACACGAATGAACACTGAAGCTTTCTTT	.	.	TRBJ1-1	TRBV5-6
CASSHPDRGSEAFF	TGTGCCAGCAGCCACCCCGACAGGGGTAGTGAAGCTTTCTTT	TRBD1	.	TRBJ1-1	TRBV4-2
CASSSYTSGSSTDTQYF	TGTGCCAGCAGCTCTTACACTAGCGGATCTAGCACAGATACGCAGTATTTT	TRBD2	.	TRBJ2-3	TRBV7-9
CASTPAGSSYEQYF	TGTGCCAGCACCCCGGCAGGGTCTTCCTACGAGCAGTACTTC	.	.	TRBJ2-7	TRBV6-1
CSALRGGRGDTQYF	TGCAGCGCTCTCCGGGGGGGGCGTGGAGATACGCAGTATTTT	TRBD2	.	TRBJ2-3	TRBV29-1
CASSRAGLLREGHEQFF	TGTGCCAGCAGCCGAGCCGGCCTTTTGCGGGAGGGTCATGAGCAGTTCTTC	TRBD2	.	TRBJ2-1	TRBV5-4
CASSRDRNGANVLTF	TGTGCCAGCAGTAGGGACAGAAATGGGGCCAACGTCCTGACTTTC	TRBD1	.	TRBJ2-6	TRBV2
CASGGSGRAQNEQFF	TGTGCCAGCGGCGGTAGCGGGAGGGCCCAGAATGAGCAGTTCTTC	TRBD2	.	TRBJ2-1	TRBV2
CASSPSTGGSDTQYF	TGTGCCAGCTCACCATCTACGGGAGGGAGCGATACGCAGTATTTT	TRBD2	.	TRBJ2-3	TRBV18
CASSFQTVGSGYGYTF	TGTGCCAGCAGCTTCCAGACAGTTGGATCAGGCTATGGCTACACCTTC	.	.	TRBJ1-2	TRBV5-4
CASSIVSRYGYTF	TGTGCCAGTAGTATAGTCAGTCGATATGGCTACACCTTC	.	.	TRBJ1-2	TRBV19
CASGLAGLETQYF	TGTGCCAGTGGACTAGCAGGGCTCGAGACCCAGTACTTC	TRBD2	once	TRBJ2-5	TRBV11-2
CASSGEKRPLYEQYF	TGTGCCAGCAGTGGAGAAAAGAGGCCCCTCTACGAGCAGTACTTC	.	.	TRBJ2-7	TRBV6-1
CASRRQGRYNEQFF	TGCGCCAGCAGAAGACAGGGTAGATACAATGAGCAGTTCTTC	TRBD1	.	TRBJ2-1	TRBV4-1
CSVVYSGKSQETQYF	TGCAGCGTCGTTTATAGCGGGAAGTCCCAAGAGACCCAGTACTTC	TRBD2	few	TRBJ2-5	TRBV29-1
CASASGLAGDTQYF	TGTGCTAGTGCCTCCGGACTAGCTGGAGATACGCAGTATTTT	TRBD2	.	TRBJ2-3	TRBV12-5
CASSFTGNLGETQYF	TGTGCCAGTAGTTTTACCGGGAATTTGGGAGAGACCCAGTACTTC	.	.	TRBJ2-5	TRBV19
CASSPGSGGMYEQYF	TGTGCCAGTAGTCCCGGTAGCGGGGGAATGTACGAGCAGTACTTC	TRBD2	.	TRBJ2-7	TRBV19
CASSLGGQDYGYTF	TGTGCCAGCAGCTTAGGGGGGCAGGACTATGGCTACACCTTC	.	.	TRBJ1-2	TRBV13
CASSYSSGTQGTQYF	TGTGCCAGCAGTTACTCATCCGGGACACAGGGGACCCAGTACTTC	.	.	TRBJ2-5	TRBV6-5
CASSESFLNPRTDTQYF	TGTGCCAGCAGTGAGAGCTTTCTAAACCCCCGCACAGATACGCAGTATTTT	.	.	TRBJ2-3	TRBV2
CASSLWREASYEQYF	TGCGCCAGCAGCCTCTGGCGGGAGGCATCCTACGAGCAGTACTTC	TRBD2	.	TRBJ2-7	TRBV4-3
CASSPSLTGNTGELFF	TGTGCCAGCTCACCAAGTTTGACAGGGAACACCGGGGAGCTGTTTTTT	.	few	TRBJ2-2	TRBV18
CASSEVSWYGLNQPQHF	TGTGCCAGCAGTGAAGTGTCTTGGTACGGACTCAATCAGCCCCAGCATTTT	.	.	TRBJ1-5	TRBV6-1
CASSPFVGRLAGVQFF	TGCGCCAGCAGCCCCTTCGTGGGGAGACTAGCGGGAGTGCAGTTCTTC	TRBD2	.	TRBJ2-1	TRBV4-1
CASSETSWGTDTQYF	TGTGCCAGCAGCGAGACTAGTTGGGGCACAGATACGCAGTATTTT	.	.	TRBJ2-3	TRBV9
CASQARTGYEQYF	TGTGCCAGTCAAGCTCGGACAGGATACGAGCAGTACTTC	TRBD1	once	TRBJ2-7	TRBV25-1
CASSQDGQNQYF	TGTGCCAGCAGCCAAGATGGGCAGAATCAGTACTTC	.	.	TRBJ2-7	TRBV14
CASSTPWGLAGGHEQFF	TGTGCCAGCAGTACTCCTTGGGGACTAGCGGGAGGGCATGAGCAGTTCTTC	TRBD2	.	TRBJ2-1	TRBV28
CASSPGQVATNEKLFF	TGTGCCAGCAGCCCGGGACAGGTTGCAACTAATGAAAAACTGTTTTTT	TRBD1	once	TRBJ1-4	TRBV5-8
CASSLGPVSPQHF	TGTGCCAGCAGCTTAGGCCCGGTATCGCCCCAGCATTTT	.	.	TRBJ1-5	TRBV7-9
CASSRFGGTTERTQYF	TGTGCCAGTAGTAGATTCGGGGGGACAACGGAGCGTACGCAGTATTTT	.	.	TRBJ2-3	TRBV19
CASSPPLDERGGQETQYF	TGTGCCAGCTCACCACCGTTGGACGAGCGGGGGGGCCAAGAGACCCAGTACTTC	TRBD2	.	TRBJ2-5	TRBV18
CASSLSGGPDTIYF	TGTGCCAGCAGCTTGTCAGGGGGACCGGACACCATATATTTT	TRBD1	.	TRBJ1-3	TRBV5-6
CASSQGTGNQPQHF	TGCGCCAGCAGCCAAGGGACAGGGAATCAGCCCCAGCATTTT	TRBD1	.	TRBJ1-5	TRBV4-3
CASSLVGQGTEAFF	TGTGCCAGCAGTTTAGTTGGACAGGGCACTGAAGCTTTCTTT	TRBD1	.	TRBJ1-1	TRBV27
CAWSGANTGELFF	TGTGCCTGGAGTGGCGCGAACACCGGGGAGCTGTTTTTT	.	.	TRBJ2-2	TRBV30
CASTDRGIGELFF	TGTGCCAGCACGGACAGGGGTATCGGGGAGCTGTTTTTT	TRBD1	.	TRBJ2-2	TRBV2
CASKRDSYNEQFF	TGTGCCAGCAAACGGGACAGTTACAATGAGCAGTTCTTC	TRBD1	.	TRBJ2-1	TRBV19
CASSHGRDSSYEQYF	TGCGCCAGCAGCCACGGCCGGGACAGCTCCTACGAGCAGTACTTC	TRBD1	.	TRBJ2-7	TRBV4-3
CASSEANSRSYEQYF	TGTGCCAGCAGTGAAGCAAACAGTCGGTCCTACGAGCAGTACTTC	.	once	TRBJ2-7	TRBV6-1
CASSEVNSHNQPQHF	TGTGCCAGCAGTGAAGTGAACAGTCACAATCAGCCCCAGCATTTT	.	.	TRBJ1-5	TRBV6-1
CASSPRQYSSYEQYF	TGCGCCAGCAGCCCCCGACAGTATAGCTCCTACGAGCAGTACTTC	.	.	TRBJ2-7	TRBV4-1
CASSRGYEQYF	TGTGCCAGCAGCCGGGGGTACGAGCAGTACTTC	.	.	TRBJ2-7	TRBV6-5
CASSLVLAGGPNEQFF	TGTGCCAGCAGCTTAGTCCTAGCGGGGGGCCCCAATGAGCAGTTCTTC	TRBD2	.	TRBJ2-1	TRBV11-1
CAWSLEDYGYTF	TGTGCCTGGAGTTTGGAGGACTATGGCTACACCTTC	.	.	TRBJ1-2	TRBV30